This TCR beta chain was captured in a study of spatial heterogeneity in lung cancer. Looking at the study overall: Compared with alpha-chain sequences, beta-chain sequences were consistently detected in greater numbers.

The time point was: sample taken at primary tumor resection. Unsorted whole RNA of tumor, nontumor lung or frozen PBMC was sequenced. Samples came from some 71 TRACERx patients with untreated early-stage lung cancer. About this clonotype: This beta chain represents an off-target read in a library built for alpha chains; its size is of limited meaning.

V lost 8 bases to trimming and J lost 4 bases, with 21 bases between them. Germline loops: CDR1 LNHNV, CDR2 YYDKDF (reference sequence). The CDR3 extends over 16 amino acids. TCRdb reprocessed the 5' RACE reads via MiXCR and lists one record per CDR3 protein. The table has about 2,700 distinct CDR3 sequences, approximately 8% seen once. The TCR originated in a male donor with early-stage non-small cell lung cancer. The starting material was normal lung tissue next to the tumor, obtained at surgery. The J gene is TRBJ1-5, the V gene TRBV15; the D is unclear. The CDR3 DNA sequence: TGTGCCACCGGCACGGCAGCCTTGCAAGGGAATCAGCCCCAGCATTTT. Its protein is CATGTAALQGNQPQHF.